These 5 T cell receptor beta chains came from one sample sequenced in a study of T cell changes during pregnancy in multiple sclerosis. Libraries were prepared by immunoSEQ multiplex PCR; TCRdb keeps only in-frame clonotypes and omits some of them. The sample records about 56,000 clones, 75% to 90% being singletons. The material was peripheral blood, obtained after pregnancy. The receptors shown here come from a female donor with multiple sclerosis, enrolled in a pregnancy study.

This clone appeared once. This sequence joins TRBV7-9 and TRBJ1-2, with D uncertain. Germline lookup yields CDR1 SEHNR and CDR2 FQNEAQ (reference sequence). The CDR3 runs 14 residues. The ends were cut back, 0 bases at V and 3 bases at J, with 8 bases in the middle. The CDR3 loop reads CASSLARGDYGYTF. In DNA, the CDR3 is TGTGCCAGCAGCTTAGCGCGGGGAGACTATGGCTACACCTTC.

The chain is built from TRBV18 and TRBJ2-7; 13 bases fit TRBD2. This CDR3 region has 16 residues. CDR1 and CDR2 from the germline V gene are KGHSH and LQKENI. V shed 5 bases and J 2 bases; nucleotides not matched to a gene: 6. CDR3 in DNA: TGTGCCAGCTCAGTACTAGCGGGGGGGGACACCTACGAGCAGTACTTC. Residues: CASSVLAGGDTYEQYF. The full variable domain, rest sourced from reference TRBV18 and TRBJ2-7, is NAGVMQNPRHLVRRRGQEARLRCSPMKGHSHVYWYRQLPEEGLKFMVYLQKENIIDESGMPKERFSAEFPKEGPSILRIQQVVRGDSAAYFCASSVLAGGDTYEQYFGPGTRLTVT.

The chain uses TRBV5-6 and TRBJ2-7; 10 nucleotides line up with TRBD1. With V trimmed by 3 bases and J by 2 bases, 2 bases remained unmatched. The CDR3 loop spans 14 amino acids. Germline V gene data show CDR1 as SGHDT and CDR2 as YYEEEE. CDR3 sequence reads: CASSWDRGAYEQYF. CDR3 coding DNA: TGTGCCAGCAGCTGGGACAGGGGCGCCTACGAGCAGTACTTC.

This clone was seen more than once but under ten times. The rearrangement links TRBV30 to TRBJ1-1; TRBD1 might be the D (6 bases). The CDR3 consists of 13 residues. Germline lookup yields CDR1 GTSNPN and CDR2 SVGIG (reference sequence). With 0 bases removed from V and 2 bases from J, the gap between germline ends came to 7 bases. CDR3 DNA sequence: TGTGCCTGGAGTGTACAGGGAAACACTGAAGCTTTCTTT. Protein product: CAWSVQGNTEAFF.

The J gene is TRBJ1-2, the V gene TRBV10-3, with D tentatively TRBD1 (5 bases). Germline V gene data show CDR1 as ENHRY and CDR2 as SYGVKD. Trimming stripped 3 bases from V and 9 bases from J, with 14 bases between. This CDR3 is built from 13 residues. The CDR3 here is CAISESQGLRYTF. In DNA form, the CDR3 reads TGTGCCATCAGTGAATCCCAGGGTCTGCGCTACACCTTC.